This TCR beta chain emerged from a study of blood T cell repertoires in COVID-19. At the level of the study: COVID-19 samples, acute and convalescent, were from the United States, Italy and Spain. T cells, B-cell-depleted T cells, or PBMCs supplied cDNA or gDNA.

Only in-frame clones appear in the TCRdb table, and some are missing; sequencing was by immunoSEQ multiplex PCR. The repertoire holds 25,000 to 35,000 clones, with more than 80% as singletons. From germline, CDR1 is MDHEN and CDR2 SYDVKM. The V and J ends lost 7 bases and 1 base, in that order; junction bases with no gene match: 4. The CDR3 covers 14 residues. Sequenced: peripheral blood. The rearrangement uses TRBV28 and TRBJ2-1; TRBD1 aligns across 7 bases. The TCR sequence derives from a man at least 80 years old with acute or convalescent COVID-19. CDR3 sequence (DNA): TGTGCCAGCACCCAGGACAGGTCCTACAATGAGCAGTTCTTC. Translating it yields CASTQDRSYNEQFF.